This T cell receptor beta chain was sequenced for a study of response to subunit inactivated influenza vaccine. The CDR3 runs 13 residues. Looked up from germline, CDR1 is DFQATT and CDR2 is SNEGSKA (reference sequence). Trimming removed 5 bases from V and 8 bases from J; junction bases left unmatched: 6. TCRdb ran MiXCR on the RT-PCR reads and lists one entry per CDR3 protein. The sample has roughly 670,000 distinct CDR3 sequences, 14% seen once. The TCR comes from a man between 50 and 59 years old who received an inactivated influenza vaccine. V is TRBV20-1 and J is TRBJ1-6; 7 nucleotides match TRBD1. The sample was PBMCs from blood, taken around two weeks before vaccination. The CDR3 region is CSALGGVDSPLHF. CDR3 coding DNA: TGCAGTGCTCTAGGGGGCGTGGATTCACCCCTCCACTTT.